This T cell receptor beta chain came from a study of OX40 agonist ivuxolimab in advanced cancers. Study overall: Three patients showed partial responses: one hepatocellular carcinoma and two cutaneous melanoma cases. Broader study findings: With doses of 0.1 to 3.0 mg/kg, CD4+ and CD8+ blood T cells had undergone clonal expansion by week 6.

J was trimmed by 5 bases and V by 4 bases; bases with no gene match: 14. The germline V gene has CDR1 SGHRS and CDR2 YFSETQ. The CDR3 is 18 residues long. This clone was counted once. Antigen unknown. Libraries were prepared by immunoSEQ multiplex PCR; TCRdb keeps only in-frame clonotypes and omits some of them. Altogether more than 45,000 clones are present, approximately 80% being singletons, with the ten largest covering 0.75% to 0.8%. This chain joins TRBV5-1 and TRBJ2-2; 10 bases are a match to TRBD2. The material was CD4+ or CD8+ T cells sorted from blood, obtained in a trial of the OX40 agonist ivuxolimab. This clonotype was sampled from an adult with an advanced solid tumor such as melanoma, head and neck, liver or kidney cancer. The CDR3 is CASSPGGLAGARTGELFF. CDR3 nucleotide sequence: TGCGCCAGCAGCCCGGGAGGCCTAGCGGGGGCCAGAACCGGGGAGCTGTTTTTT.